These T cell receptor beta chains were read from a single sample in a study of blood T cell repertoires in COVID-19. The data were produced by immunoSEQ multiplex PCR, yet TCRdb's version contains in-frame clones alone and is incomplete. The sample consists of fewer than 400,000 clones, 85% to 90% of them appearing once. Sequencing used PBMCs or T cells enriched from blood (not recorded which). Every receptor here comes from a man younger than 45 who had recovered from COVID-19. The CDR3 runs from the conserved cysteine through the conserved F or W. The D gene is left open where the match is weak. Clone size is shown for a subset of rows, as once, few, many or a class of expanded clone.

abundance	j_gene	v_gene	d_gene	CDR3nt	CDR3aa
NA	TRBJ1-1	TRBV19	NA	TGTGCCAGTAGGAACTCGCCGGGGAACACTGAAGCTTTCTTT	CASRNSPGNTEAFF
NA	TRBJ2-6	TRBV5-1	TRBD1	TGCGCCAGCAGCTTGGGGGACAGGCCAGGCTCTTCTGGGGCCAACGTCCTGACTTTC	CASSLGDRPGSSGANVLTF
NA	TRBJ2-1	TRBV11-3	NA	TGTGCCAGCAGTCTCAGGGAGGAAACCAATGAGCAGTTCTTC	CASSLREETNEQFF
NA	TRBJ2-7	TRBV29-1	TRBD1	TGCAGCGTTGAAGATCCGAGGGGGCAAGAACCCAACGAGCAGTACTTC	CSVEDPRGQEPNEQYF
few	TRBJ1-1	TRBV24-1	NA	TGTGCCACCAGTGCCGACAGCATGAACACTGAAGCTTTCTTT	CATSADSMNTEAFF
NA	TRBJ1-2	TRBV2	TRBD1	TGTGCCAGACAGGGGGCGACAGGTGGCTACACCTTC	CARQGATGGYTF
NA	TRBJ1-2	TRBV5-1	TRBD1	TGCGCCAGCAGCGAAATCCGGGACAGCAACTATGGCTACACCTTC	CASSEIRDSNYGYTF
NA	TRBJ1-1	TRBV19	NA	TGTGCCAGCTATCCAGGGGTAAACACTGAAGCTTTCTTT	CASYPGVNTEAFF
NA	TRBJ2-1	TRBV11-3	NA	TGTGCCAGCAGCTTAGCCGTACTAGACAATGAGCAGTTCTTC	CASSLAVLDNEQFF
few	TRBJ1-2	TRBV4-1	NA	TGCGCCAGCAGCCAAGCAGGCCGACAGAGCAGATCTAACTATGGCTACACCTTC	CASSQAGRQSRSNYGYTF
NA	TRBJ2-7	TRBV7-2	TRBD2	TGTGCCAGCAGCTTATCCGGACTAGCGGGGGACCCCTACGAGCAGTACTTC	CASSLSGLAGDPYEQYF
NA	TRBJ1-5	TRBV18	TRBD1	TGTGCCAGCTCACCGGACACAGGGGGCAATCAGCCCCAGCATTTT	CASSPDTGGNQPQHF
NA	TRBJ2-2	TRBV4-1	NA	TGCGCCAGCAGCCAGCACTCCAACACCGGGGAGCTGTTTTTT	CASSQHSNTGELFF
NA	TRBJ1-1	TRBV18	TRBD1	TGTGCCAGCTCCCTCGTCCCAGGGACAGGGGTGAACACTGAAGCTTTCTTT	CASSLVPGTGVNTEAFF
once	TRBJ1-1	TRBV29-1	TRBD1	TGCAGCGCGACGACAGGGGACAACACTGAAGCTTTCTTT	CSATTGDNTEAFF
NA	TRBJ2-3	TRBV6-5	TRBD1	TGTGCCAGCAGCAGTCGGGGACAGGGTTTGGATACGCAGTATTTT	CASSSRGQGLDTQYF
NA	TRBJ2-4	TRBV5-1	TRBD1	TGCGCCAGCAGCCGACCCCGGGACAGGGGCCCGTGGGCCAAAAACATTCAGTACTTC	CASSRPRDRGPWAKNIQYF
NA	TRBJ1-6	TRBV27	TRBD1	TGTGCCAGCATGACAGGGACCTTTGGGTCACCCCTCCACTTT	CASMTGTFGSPLHF
NA	TRBJ1-2	TRBV9	NA	TGTGCCAGCAGCGTCCCCCAAGACGGGGAACGAGGCTACACCTTC	CASSVPQDGERGYTF
NA	TRBJ2-2	TRBV6-4	NA	TGTGCCAGCAGTGACAGGGGGGGCGCCGGGGAGCTGTTTTTT	CASSDRGGAGELFF
NA	TRBJ1-5	TRBV28	NA	TGTGCCAGCAGCCTGGGGGGGGGCTGGCAGCCCCAGCATTTT	CASSLGGGWQPQHF
NA	TRBJ2-7	TRBV10-1	TRBD1	TGCGCCAGCAGTCCCGGGACAGTTCCTTACGAGCAGTACTTC	CASSPGTVPYEQYF
few	TRBJ1-2	TRBV30	NA	TGTGCCTGGACCTTTTTTACTACTGGCTACACCTTC	CAWTFFTTGYTF
NA	TRBJ2-5	TRBV7-9	NA	TGTGCCAGCAGCCCGATGGGGGGAAGGGAGACCCAGTACTTC	CASSPMGGRETQYF
NA	TRBJ1-1	TRBV2	NA	TGTGCCAGCAGGACGCCCAGGGGCGTGACTGAAGCTTTCTTT	CASRTPRGVTEAFF
NA	TRBJ2-1	TRBV29-1	NA	TGCAGCGCCCGTCTTACGGCAGGGATCGATGAGCAGTTCTTC	CSARLTAGIDEQFF
NA	TRBJ1-3	TRBV12-5	NA	TGTGCTAGTGGTTTGGTAGGGGCACACTCTGGAAACACCATATATTTT	CASGLVGAHSGNTIYF
NA	TRBJ1-6	TRBV27	NA	TGTGCCAGCAGTTTATTAGGGGTCAATTCACCCCTCCACTTT	CASSLLGVNSPLHF
NA	TRBJ2-7	TRBV7-2	TRBD1	TGTGCCAGCAGCTTAGGTCTCCAGGGGGTCTACGAGCAGTACTTC	CASSLGLQGVYEQYF
NA	TRBJ2-6	TRBV6-5	NA	TGTGCCACCAGTTCAGGGGAAGGAGGGGCCAACGTCCTGACTTTC	CATSSGEGGANVLTF
NA	TRBJ1-2	TRBV4-1	TRBD1	TGCGCCAGCAGCCGAGCCGGGACAGGGGGTGGCTATGGCTACACCTTC	CASSRAGTGGGYGYTF
NA	TRBJ1-4	TRBV6-5	NA	TGTGCCAGCTCTATCTCAGGGGTGACTAATGAAAAACTGTTTTTT	CASSISGVTNEKLFF
NA	TRBJ1-3	TRBV9	NA	TGTGCCAGCAGCGTAGGCAGGCTTAATTCTGGAAACACCATATATTTT	CASSVGRLNSGNTIYF
NA	TRBJ2-2	TRBV10-1	TRBD2	TGCGCCAGCAGTCGGTATGGGGCACTAGCGGGAGCAACCGGGGAGCTGTTTTTT	CASSRYGALAGATGELFF
few	TRBJ1-3	TRBV6-5	TRBD1	TGTGCCAGCAGGCCCCAGGGGGCGGACACCATATATTTT	CASRPQGADTIYF
NA	TRBJ2-1	TRBV6-5	NA	TGTGCCAGCAGTCTAGGGACTCCGCCGACTGAGCAGTTCTTC	CASSLGTPPTEQFF
NA	TRBJ2-3	TRBV6-4	NA	TGTGCCAGCAGTGACCGTCAGGGTCGAGATACGCAGTATTTT	CASSDRQGRDTQYF
NA	TRBJ2-2	TRBV24-1	TRBD1	TGTGCCACCAGTGAAGGACAGGGGAACACCGGGGAGCTGTTTTTT	CATSEGQGNTGELFF
NA	TRBJ1-1	TRBV19	TRBD1	TGTGCCAGTAGTCTCCAGGACAGGGCGGGCACTGAAGCTTTCTTT	CASSLQDRAGTEAFF
NA	TRBJ2-2	TRBV2	TRBD2	TGTGCCAGCAGTGCCGGACTAGCGGGAGGGCCCACCGGGGAGCTGTTTTTT	CASSAGLAGGPTGELFF
NA	TRBJ1-5	TRBV5-1	NA	TGCGCCAGCAGCCCCGGGGGAAGGGACCAGCCCCAGCATTTT	CASSPGGRDQPQHF
NA	TRBJ1-4	TRBV5-1	NA	TGCGCCAGCAGCTTGGGGGGGCGCAATGAAAAACTGTTTTTT	CASSLGGRNEKLFF